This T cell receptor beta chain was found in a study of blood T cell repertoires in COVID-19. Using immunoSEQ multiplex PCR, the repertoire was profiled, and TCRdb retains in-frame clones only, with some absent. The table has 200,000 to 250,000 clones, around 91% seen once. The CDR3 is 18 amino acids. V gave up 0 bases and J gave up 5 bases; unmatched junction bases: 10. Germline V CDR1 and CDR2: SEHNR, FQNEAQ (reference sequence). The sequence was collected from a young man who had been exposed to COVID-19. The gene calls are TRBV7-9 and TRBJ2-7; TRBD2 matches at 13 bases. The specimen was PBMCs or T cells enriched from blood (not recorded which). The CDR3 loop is CASSLAMGLAGRSNEQYF. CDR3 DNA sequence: TGTGCCAGCAGCTTAGCGATGGGACTAGCGGGGAGGAGCAACGAGCAGTACTTC.